This is a list of T cell receptor beta chains from one sample in a study of blood T cell repertoires in COVID-19. Only in-frame clones appear in the TCRdb table, and some are missing; sequencing was by immunoSEQ multiplex PCR. The repertoire holds over 85,000 clones, with almost 85% as singletons. The sequenced material came from peripheral blood. These receptors all stem from a man in his forties with active or convalescent COVID-19. CDR3s include the opening cysteine and the closing phenylalanine or tryptophan. A D gene is named only where the DNA matches it firmly. Rows give clone size only sometimes, using once, few, many, or a class for an expanded clone.

CDR3,DNA,D,V,size,J
CASSLGQGRVETQYF,TGTGCCAGCTCACTCGGACAGGGCCGAGTGGAGACCCAGTACTTC,TRBD1,TRBV18,-,TRBJ2-5
CASSHGQVGYTF,TGTGCCAGCAGCCATGGACAGGTCGGCTACACCTTC,TRBD1,TRBV5-5,-,TRBJ1-2
CASSSGTTLYGYTF,TGTGCCAGCAGCTCGGGGACAACCCTATATGGCTACACCTTC,-,TRBV7-9,-,TRBJ1-2
CASSLAWTGGNTIYF,TGTGCCAGCAGCTTAGCTTGGACGGGAGGAAACACCATATATTTT,-,TRBV7-8,few,TRBJ1-3
CASSAEGAGTDTQYF,TGTGCCAGCAGCGCAGAGGGGGCAGGTACAGATACGCAGTATTTT,TRBD1,TRBV9,-,TRBJ2-3
CASRKGGADTEAFF,TGTGCCAGCAGGAAGGGGGGGGCGGACACTGAAGCTTTCTTT,-,TRBV28,-,TRBJ1-1
CASSPPQTSTDTQYF,TGTGCCAGCTCACCACCCCAGACTAGCACAGATACGCAGTATTTT,-,TRBV18,-,TRBJ2-3
CASSQTRETQYF,TGTGCCAGCAGCCAGACTAGGGAGACCCAGTACTTC,-,TRBV3-1/TRBV3-2,few,TRBJ2-5
CASSQEGRGGLHDTQYF,TGCGCCAGCAGCCAAGAGGGGCGGGGGGGCCTCCATGATACGCAGTATTTT,TRBD2,TRBV4-1,-,TRBJ2-3
CASVPGQGANTEAFF,TGTGCCAGCGTCCCGGGACAGGGGGCGAACACTGAAGCTTTCTTT,TRBD1,TRBV6-5,-,TRBJ1-1
CASSIDLTGASPLHF,TGTGCCAGTAGTATAGATCTTACAGGGGCTTCACCCCTCCACTTT,TRBD1,TRBV19,-,TRBJ1-6
CSASEVRGATNEKLFF,TGCAGTGCTAGTGAAGTCAGGGGCGCAACTAATGAAAAACTGTTTTTT,-,TRBV20-1,-,TRBJ1-4
CASSFSSGGQETQYF,TGTGCCAGCAGCTTCTCTAGCGGGGGCCAAGAGACCCAGTACTTC,TRBD2,TRBV7-9,once,TRBJ2-5
CASSKLRQSYNSPLHF,TGTGCCAGCAGCAAACTTAGACAGAGTTATAATTCACCCCTCCACTTT,-,TRBV21-1,-,TRBJ1-6
CASSMRTGVGEPGGLFF,TGTGCCAGTAGTATGCGGACAGGGGTTGGCGAACCAGGGGGACTGTTTTTT,TRBD1,TRBV19,-,TRBJ1-4
CASSLGYRGYNSPLHF,TGTGCCAGCAGTTTAGGGTACAGGGGGTATAATTCACCCCTCCACTTT,TRBD1,TRBV27,many,TRBJ1-6
CASDGGGFNQPQHF,TGTGCTAGTGATGGGGGCGGGTTCAATCAGCCCCAGCATTTT,-,TRBV12-5,once,TRBJ1-5
CASSLSVTETQYF,TGTGCCAGCAGCCTCAGTGTGACTGAGACCCAGTACTTC,-,TRBV13,-,TRBJ2-5
CASSPSSGMGYEQYF,TGTGCCAGCTCACCATCGTCGGGGATGGGCTACGAGCAGTACTTC,-,TRBV18,-,TRBJ2-7
CASSTQWGVTDTQYF,TGTGCCAGTAGTACCCAGTGGGGGGTCACAGATACGCAGTATTTT,-,TRBV19,-,TRBJ2-3
CASKVRTGRNTGELFF,TGTGCCAGCAAGGTCCGGACAGGACGGAACACCGGGGAGCTGTTTTTT,TRBD1,TRBV2,-,TRBJ2-2
CASSRQYSGNTIYF,TGTGCCAGCAGCCGACAGTACTCTGGAAACACCATATATTTT,-,TRBV5-5,-,TRBJ1-3
CASSLEGLLYEQYF,TGTGCCAGCAGCTTAGAAGGACTGCTCTACGAGCAGTACTTC,-,TRBV7-9,few,TRBJ2-7
CASSDWGRYSGNTIYF,TGTGCCAGCAGTGACTGGGGCAGGTACTCTGGAAACACCATATATTTT,-,TRBV6-1,-,TRBJ1-3
CASSETGQLNTEAFF,TGTGCCAGCAGCGAGACCGGACAGCTGAACACTGAAGCTTTCTTT,-,TRBV9,-,TRBJ1-1
CAWGPPDRLNTEAFF,TGTGCCTGGGGTCCCCCGGACAGACTGAACACTGAAGCTTTCTTT,-,TRBV30,-,TRBJ1-1
CASSLGGGSGNTIYF,TGTGCCAGCAGCTTGGGAGGGGGCTCTGGAAACACCATATATTTT,-,TRBV5-6,-,TRBJ1-3
CASSLDSGGLTGELFF,TGTGCCAGCAGCTTAGATAGCGGGGGCCTGACCGGGGAGCTGTTTTTT,TRBD2,TRBV11-2,-,TRBJ2-2
CASSPVTANTGELFF,TGTGCCAGCAGCCCAGTCACAGCGAACACCGGGGAGCTGTTTTTT,-,TRBV7-6,few,TRBJ2-2
CASSVQGLTGNTIYF,TGCGCCAGCAGCGTGCAGGGTCTGACTGGAAACACCATATATTTT,-,TRBV5-1,few,TRBJ1-3
CASSIQLGGGYTF,TGTGCCAGTAGTATACAGTTAGGAGGTGGCTACACCTTC,-,TRBV19,-,TRBJ1-2
CASSVGRGLGQPQHF,TGTGCCAGCAGCGTAGGAAGGGGACTCGGACAGCCCCAGCATTTT,-,TRBV9,-,TRBJ1-5
CASSTPTGWNTEAFF,TGTGCCAGCAGTACCCCGACAGGTTGGAACACTGAAGCTTTCTTT,-,TRBV28,-,TRBJ1-1
CASSPEGYEQYF,TGTGCCAGCTCACCAGAGGGCTACGAGCAGTACTTC,-,TRBV18,-,TRBJ2-7
CASSVGVAGSSGNTIYF,TGTGCCAGCAGCGTCGGAGTAGCGGGATCGTCTGGAAACACCATATATTTT,-,TRBV9,few,TRBJ1-3
CASSWTGSYGYTF,TGTGCCAGCAGTTGGACAGGTTCTTATGGCTACACCTTC,TRBD1,TRBV12-3/TRBV12-4,once,TRBJ1-2
CASGLVSGGHSGNTIYF,TGTGCTAGTGGTTTGGTATCCGGAGGGCACTCTGGAAACACCATATATTTT,-,TRBV12-5,-,TRBJ1-3
CASKRQGGENTEAFF,TGTGCCAGCAAGCGGCAGGGGGGTGAGAACACTGAAGCTTTCTTT,TRBD1,TRBV2,once,TRBJ1-1
CAISDTVNTEAFF,TGTGCCATCAGTGACACAGTGAACACTGAAGCTTTCTTT,-,TRBV10-3,few,TRBJ1-1
CASSHAGFGNTIYF,TGTGCCAGCAGCCACGCGGGATTCGGAAACACCATATATTTT,-,TRBV3-1/TRBV3-2,-,TRBJ1-3
CASSGDRGLGETQYF,TGCGCCAGCAGTGGAGACAGGGGGCTGGGAGAGACCCAGTACTTC,TRBD1,TRBV10-1,once,TRBJ2-5
CASSFPTGNQPQHF,TGTGCCAGCAGCTTCCCCACAGGGAATCAGCCCCAGCATTTT,-,TRBV12-1,-,TRBJ1-5
CASSEIRTGLNSPLHF,TGTGCCAGCAGCGAAATCCGGACAGGGCTAAATTCACCCCTCCACTTT,TRBD1,TRBV6-2/TRBV6-3,few,TRBJ1-6